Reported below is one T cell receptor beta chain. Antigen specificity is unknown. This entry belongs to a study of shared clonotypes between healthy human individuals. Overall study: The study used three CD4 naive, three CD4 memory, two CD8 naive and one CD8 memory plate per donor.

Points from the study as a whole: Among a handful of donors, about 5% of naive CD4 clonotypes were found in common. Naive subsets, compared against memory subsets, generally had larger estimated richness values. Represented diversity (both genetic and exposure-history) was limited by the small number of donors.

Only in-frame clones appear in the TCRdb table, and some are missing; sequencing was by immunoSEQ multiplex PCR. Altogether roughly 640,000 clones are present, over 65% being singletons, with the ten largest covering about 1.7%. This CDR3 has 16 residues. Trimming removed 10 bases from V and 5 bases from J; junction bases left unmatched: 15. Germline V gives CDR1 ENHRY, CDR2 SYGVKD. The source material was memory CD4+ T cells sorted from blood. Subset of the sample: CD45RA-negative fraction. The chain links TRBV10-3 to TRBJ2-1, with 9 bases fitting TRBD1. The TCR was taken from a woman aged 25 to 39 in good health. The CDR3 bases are TGTGCCACCCAAATAAGTCCCGGGACAGGGAACAATGAGCAGTTCTTC. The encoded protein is CATQISPGTGNNEQFF.